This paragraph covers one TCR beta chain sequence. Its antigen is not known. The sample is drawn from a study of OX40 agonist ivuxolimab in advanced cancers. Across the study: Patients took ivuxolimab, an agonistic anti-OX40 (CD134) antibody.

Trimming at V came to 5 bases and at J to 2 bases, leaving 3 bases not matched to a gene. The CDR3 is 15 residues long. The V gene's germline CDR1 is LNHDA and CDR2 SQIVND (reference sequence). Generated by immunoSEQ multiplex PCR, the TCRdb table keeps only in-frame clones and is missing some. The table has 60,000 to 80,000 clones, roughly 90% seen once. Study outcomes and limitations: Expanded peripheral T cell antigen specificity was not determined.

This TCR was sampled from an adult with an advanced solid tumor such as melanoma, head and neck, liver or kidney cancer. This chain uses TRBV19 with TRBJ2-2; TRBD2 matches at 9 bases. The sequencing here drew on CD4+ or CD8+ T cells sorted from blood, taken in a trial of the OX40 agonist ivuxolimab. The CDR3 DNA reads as TGTGCCAGTAGTCCTAGCGGGATTAACACCGGGGAGCTGTTTTTT. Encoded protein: CASSPSGINTGELFF.